This T cell receptor beta chain comes out of a study of early T cells in non-severe SARS-CoV-2 infection. Separate cDNA molecules each had unique molecular identifiers attached to them. TCRdb passed the 5' RACE reads through MiXCR, listing each CDR3 protein once. The sample consists of 97,000 or so distinct CDR3 sequences, roughly 13% of them appearing once. This clonotype showed up just a few times. The V and J ends lost 2 bases and 9 bases respectively, with 11 bases between them. CDR3 size: 14 residues. The sequence was obtained from an adult who was a healthcare worker with PCR-confirmed SARS-CoV-2 infection or an uninfected control (not recorded which). The chain combines TRBV12-3 or TRBV12-4 with TRBJ1-6, with unresolved D. The sample taken for sequencing was whole blood. DNA for the CDR3: TGTGCCAGCAGTTTACCACGGCCGGGTTCACCCCTCCACTTT. It is translated as CASSLPRPGSPLHF.